This paragraph reports one T cell receptor beta chain. Its cognate antigen is unknown. The data derive from a study of shared clonotypes between healthy human individuals. Per sorted-subset replicate PCR, input was about 180 ng DNA, representing around 28,000 T cell genomes. Some clones are missing from TCRdb's copy, which holds only in-frame ones; the method was immunoSEQ multiplex PCR. The data hold about 750,000 clones, with about 91% observed a single time. Study conclusions and caveats: Clonotype sharing among the donors was expected to vary with sequencing depth. The study generally estimated greater richness for naive than memory subsets.

Only CD45RO-negative cells positively selected for CCR7 counted as naive CD8 cells, so terminally differentiated effector memory CD45RA+ cells were excluded. Donors comprised only Caucasian adults living in Nashville, Tennessee. The sequenced sample was naive CD8+ T cells sorted from blood. The sequence was obtained from a man younger than 40 in good health.

The chain's CDR3 is CASSGWGGEQYF. The CDR3 DNA follows: TGTGCCAGCAGCGGCTGGGGGGGCGAGCAGTACTTC. The chain combines TRBV5-4 with TRBJ2-7; 7 bases align to TRBD2. This CDR3 region has 12 residues. Trimming removed 4 bases from V and 6 bases from J; junction bases left unmatched: 4. In germline, CDR1 is SGHNT, CDR2 YYREEE (reference sequence).